The 5 T cell receptor beta chains below come from one sample, sequenced in a study of T cell repertoires in cytomegalovirus infection. Their recognized antigens are unknown. TCRdb re-called the reads with MiXCR, one entry per CDR3 protein. This sample carries 750,000 to 950,000 distinct CDR3 sequences, under 35% of them seen once, and the ten largest clones take around 13%. This sample comprised cultured CD8+ T cells from PBMCs, obtained from culture after CMV antigen stimulation. All receptors derive from a human donor in good health (CMV status not recorded). Some clones in this sample may be carry-over from other donors' samples.

This clonotype has a handful of counts. The chain couples TRBV13 to TRBJ2-7, with D hard to call. The CDR3 is made up of 15 amino acids. The V gene lost 1 base and the J gene lost 3 bases, with 13 bases spanning the gap. Looked up from germline, CDR1 is PRHDT and CDR2 is FYEKMQ (reference sequence). The CDR3 reads CASSLVSAGDYEQYF. DNA of the CDR3: TGTGCCAGCAGCTTAGTATCCGCAGGAGACTACGAGCAGTACTTC.

The gene calls are TRBV7-6 and TRBJ2-1; possible D gene TRBD2, 7 bases. Trimming removed 5 bases from V and 4 bases from J, with 18 bases in between. The CDR3 runs to 16 residues. Per the germline V gene, CDR1 is SGHVS and CDR2 is FNYEAQ. CDR3: CASSEGRGGTYNEQFF. DNA for the CDR3: TGTGCCAGCAGCGAAGGAAGGGGAGGGACATACAATGAGCAGTTCTTC.

This clonotype has more than one count but fewer than ten. The V and J genes are TRBV12-3 or TRBV12-4 and TRBJ2-2, with TRBD2 matching over 8 bases. J was trimmed by 1 base and V by 7 bases; bases with no gene match: 8. The CDR3 consists of 16 residues. Here the CDR3 DNA reads TGTGCCAGCACCGACGAGCGGGGGAAGAACACCGGGGAGCTGTTTTTT. Its translation: CASTDERGKNTGELFF.

This clonotype was seen more than once but under ten times. The gene calls are TRBV6-2 or TRBV6-3 and TRBJ2-2, with D perhaps given as TRBD1 or TRBD2 (5 bases each). In germline, CDR1 is MNHEY, CDR2 SVGEGT. CDR3 length: 14 amino acids. The ends were cut back, 5 bases at V and 7 bases at J, with 14 bases in the middle. CDR3 amino acids: CASSQGRFVGELFF. In DNA form, the CDR3 reads TGTGCCAGCAGTCAGGGACGGTTCGTCGGGGAGCTGTTTTTT.

This clonotype was found a few times. V is TRBV19 and J is TRBJ2-1, with 13 bases identical to TRBD2. After removal of 6 bases from V and 4 bases from J, the junction contained 12 bases not matched to a gene. The germline V gene encodes CDR1 LNHDA and CDR2 SQIVND (reference sequence). The CDR3 has 18 residues. DNA for the CDR3: TGTGCCAGTAGCCCTTGGACTAGCGGGGGCGCCCGGTACAATGAGCAGTTCTTC. Translating it yields CASSPWTSGGARYNEQFF.